This is a list of T cell receptor beta chains from one sample in a study of blood T cells in healthy people across ages. A single record per CDR3 protein comes from TCRdb applying MiXCR to the 5' RACE reads. The sample consists of 710,000 or so distinct CDR3 sequences, 22% of them appearing once. The sample consisted of blood. The origin of the receptors is a man aged 70 or older in good health. Each CDR3 is given with its conserved first and last residue.

>TRBJ2-3|TRBV25-1
CASSEPEMTDTQYF
>TRBJ2-2|TRBV28
CASSGLAFGELFF
>TRBJ2-1|TRBV6-6
CASSWQAGGYNEQFF
>.|TRBV27
CASTVGGRAYNEQFF
>TRBJ2-3|TRBV20-1
CSAPGQSTDTQYF
>TRBJ2-3|TRBV27
CASRSPSYTDTQYF
>TRBJ2-6|TRBV19
CASTPGSGANVLTF
>TRBJ1-2|TRBV7-9
CASSNERVQGANYGYTF
>TRBJ2-1|TRBV6-6
CASRAHGGPYNEQFF
>TRBJ2-1|TRBV27
CASSLSGLGVSFF
>TRBJ1-5|TRBV5-6
CASSSDRVGQPQHF
>TRBJ2-1|TRBV11-3
CASSLEADYTYNEQFF
>TRBJ2-4|TRBV10-3
CAISPSTENIQYF
>TRBJ2-2|TRBV4-3
CASSQYRTGLSTGELFF